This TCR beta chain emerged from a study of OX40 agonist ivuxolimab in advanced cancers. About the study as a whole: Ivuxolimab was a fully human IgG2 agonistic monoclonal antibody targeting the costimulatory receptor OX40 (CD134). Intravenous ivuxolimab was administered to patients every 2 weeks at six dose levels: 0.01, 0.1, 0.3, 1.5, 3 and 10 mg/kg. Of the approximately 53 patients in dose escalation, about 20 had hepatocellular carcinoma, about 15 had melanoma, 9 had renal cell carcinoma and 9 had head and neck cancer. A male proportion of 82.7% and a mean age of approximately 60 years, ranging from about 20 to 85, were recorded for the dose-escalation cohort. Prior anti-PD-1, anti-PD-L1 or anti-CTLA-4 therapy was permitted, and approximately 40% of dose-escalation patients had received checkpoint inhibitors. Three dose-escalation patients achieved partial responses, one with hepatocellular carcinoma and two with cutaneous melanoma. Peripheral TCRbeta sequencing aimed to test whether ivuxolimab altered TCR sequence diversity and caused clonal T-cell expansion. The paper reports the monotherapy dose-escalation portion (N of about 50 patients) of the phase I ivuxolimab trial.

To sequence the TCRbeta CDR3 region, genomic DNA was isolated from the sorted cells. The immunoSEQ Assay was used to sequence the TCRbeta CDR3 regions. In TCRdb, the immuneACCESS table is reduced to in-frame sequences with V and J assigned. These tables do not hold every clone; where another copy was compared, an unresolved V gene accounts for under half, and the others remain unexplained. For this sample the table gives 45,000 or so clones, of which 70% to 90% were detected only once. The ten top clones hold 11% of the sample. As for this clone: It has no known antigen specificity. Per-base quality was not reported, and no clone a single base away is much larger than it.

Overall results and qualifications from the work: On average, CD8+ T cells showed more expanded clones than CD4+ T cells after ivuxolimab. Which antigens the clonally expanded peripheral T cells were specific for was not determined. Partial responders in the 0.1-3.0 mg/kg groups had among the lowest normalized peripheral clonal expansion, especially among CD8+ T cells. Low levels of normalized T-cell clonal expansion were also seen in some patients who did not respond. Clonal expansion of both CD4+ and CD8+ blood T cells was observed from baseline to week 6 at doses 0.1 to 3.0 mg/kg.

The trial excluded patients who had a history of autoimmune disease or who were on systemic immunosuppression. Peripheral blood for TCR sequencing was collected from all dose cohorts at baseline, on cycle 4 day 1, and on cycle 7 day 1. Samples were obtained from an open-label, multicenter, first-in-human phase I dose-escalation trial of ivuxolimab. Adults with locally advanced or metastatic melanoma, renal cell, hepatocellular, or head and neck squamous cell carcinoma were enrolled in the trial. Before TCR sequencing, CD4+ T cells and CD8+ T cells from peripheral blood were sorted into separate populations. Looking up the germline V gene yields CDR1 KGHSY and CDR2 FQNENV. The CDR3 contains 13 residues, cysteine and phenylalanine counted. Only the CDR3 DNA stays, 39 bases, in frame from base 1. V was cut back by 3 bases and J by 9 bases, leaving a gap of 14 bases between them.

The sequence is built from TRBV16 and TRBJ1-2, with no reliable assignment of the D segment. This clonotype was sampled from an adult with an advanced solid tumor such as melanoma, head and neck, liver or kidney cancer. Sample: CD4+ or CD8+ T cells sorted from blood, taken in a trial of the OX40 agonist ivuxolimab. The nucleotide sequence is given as TGTGCCAGCAGCCACCCCGGTAGGGCGAGCTACACCTTC. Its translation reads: CASSHPGRASYTF.